The rows below give T cell receptor beta chains drawn from one sample of a study of OX40 agonist ivuxolimab in advanced cancers. The method was immunoSEQ multiplex PCR; TCRdb's version includes in-frame clones alone and lacks a portion of them. Of under 70,000 clones listed, approximately 86% were seen once; the top ten hold roughly an eighth. This sample comprised CD4+ or CD8+ T cells sorted from blood, obtained in a trial of the OX40 agonist ivuxolimab. These receptors originate from an adult with an advanced solid tumor such as melanoma, head and neck, liver or kidney cancer. Each CDR3 is given with its conserved first and last residue. The D gene is left open where the match is weak. Size tells how often a clone was seen (once, few, many) or the class of an expanded clone, and some rows leave it out.

size,J,length,D,V,CDR3,DNA
.,TRBJ1-4,14,.,TRBV6-6,CASESLDGNEKLFF,TGTGCCAGCGAGTCTCTCGACGGTAATGAAAAACTGTTTTTT
.,TRBJ2-3,14,.,TRBV9,CASSVALGTDTQYF,TGTGCCAGCAGCGTGGCCCTGGGCACAGATACGCAGTATTTT
.,TRBJ1-1,11,.,TRBV6-1,CASRGPIIAFF,TGTGCCAGCAGAGGCCCGATCATAGCTTTCTTT
.,TRBJ2-7,12,.,TRBV6-6,CATVSLGYEQYF,TGTGCCACCGTCAGTCTGGGCTACGAGCAGTACTTC
.,TRBJ2-7,14,.,TRBV6-5,CASSSLSHAYEQYF,TGTGCCAGCAGTTCACTCTCTCACGCCTACGAGCAGTACTTC
few,TRBJ2-7,12,.,TRBV6-6,CASSYTLYEQYF,TGTGCCAGCAGTTACACCCTTTACGAGCAGTACTTC
.,TRBJ2-3,13,.,TRBV11-3,CASSFYLSDTQYF,TGTGCCAGCAGCTTTTACCTTTCAGATACGCAGTATTTT
.,TRBJ2-5,15,TRBD2,TRBV2,CASSEVGTNQETQYF,TGTGCCAGCAGTGAAGTAGGGACTAACCAAGAGACCCAGTACTTC
.,TRBJ1-2,16,.,TRBV9,CASSGTSRGVGYGYTF,TGTGCCAGCAGCGGCACATCGAGGGGGGTAGGCTATGGCTACACCTTC
.,TRBJ1-4,15,.,TRBV9,CASSDTGTADEKLFF,TGTGCCAGCAGCGACACAGGGACCGCCGATGAAAAACTGTTTTTT
.,TRBJ2-1,12,.,TRBV4-1,CASSHQGGQQFF,TGCGCCAGCAGCCATCAGGGAGGACAGCAGTTCTTC
once,TRBJ2-7,16,.,TRBV10-2,CASSVAPGLIRYEQYF,TGCGCCAGCAGTGTAGCCCCAGGGCTAATTCGCTACGAGCAGTACTTC
once,TRBJ2-5,12,.,TRBV2,CADRQDQETQYF,TGTGCCGACAGACAGGATCAAGAGACCCAGTACTTC
once,TRBJ1-1,11,.,TRBV7-8,CASSLAVEAFF,TGTGCCAGCAGCTTAGCAGTAGAAGCTTTCTTT